This T cell receptor beta chain was profiled in a study of T-cell memory formation after mild COVID-19. Overall study findings and caveats: Day 15 to 85 contractors were CD4/CD8 balanced; later expanders leaned CD4+.

Only a few counts were recorded for this clonotype. The antigen remains undetermined. Trimming took 6 bases from V and 8 from J; bases not matched to a gene: 15. The CDR3 contains 14 residues. Per germline, CDR1 DFQATT and CDR2 SNEGSKA (reference sequence). TCRdb recomputed calls from the 5' RACE reads with MiXCR, one row per CDR3 protein. The sample lists a few hundred thousand distinct CDR3 sequences; roughly 20% were seen once. The receptor was derived from an adult woman who had mild COVID-19 (a few samples of this study predate the infection). Cell type and time point are not known. The specimen was PBMCs or a T cell subset sorted from them (not recorded which). The rearrangement links TRBV20-1 to TRBJ1-2; 7 bases line up with TRBD1. Here the CDR3 DNA reads TGCAGTGCCCCCATACCGCGAACAGGGGAGGGCTACACCTTC. Translation gives CSAPIPRTGEGYTF.